The text below deals with one TCR beta chain. Its antigen is unidentified. The sample belongs to a study of Ad26.COV2.S vaccination and SARS-CoV-2 variants. Overall study: Ad26.COV2.S shots went into the muscle once or twice, 56 days apart. Whole-study results and caveats: Greater spike-specific TCR breadth was seen in vaccine recipients than in placebo recipients. It is possible that the TCR breadth and depth analyses underestimated the total T cell responses.

Documented treatment: 15 to 20 received Ad26.COV2.S at low or high dose, single or two shots; 5 received placebo; per-sample allocation not given. Each sample was drawn 63 days after the first injection (of vaccine or placebo). CDR1 and CDR2 from the germline V gene are MNHNS and SASEGT. CDR3 length equals 13 residues. V lost 3 bases and J lost 1, with 6 bases in between. Measured with immunoSEQ multiplex PCR; TCRdb has only the in-frame clones, and not every one. The sample shows roughly 350,000 clones, approximately 90% of them seen only once. The sequences come from peripheral blood, collected in a trial of Ad26.COV2.S vaccine versus placebo. The TCR comes from a person between 18 and 65 years old who received the Ad26.COV2.S COVID-19 vaccine or a placebo. The chain recombines TRBV6-1 with TRBJ1-1; maybe TRBD1 (6 bases). CDR3 in DNA: TGTGCCAGCAGTGAGGACAGGAACACTGAAGCTTTCTTT. It encodes CASSEDRNTEAFF.